A single sample is the source of the 21 T cell receptor beta chains below, sequenced in a study of blood T cells in healthy people across ages. Sample-barcoded 5' priming and a J-beta primer mix drove a second PCR of about 7 to 12 cycles. TCRdb ran MiXCR on the 5' RACE reads and lists one entry per CDR3 protein. The sample gives fewer than 750,000 distinct CDR3 sequences, roughly 43% of which show up once; roughly 25% is in the top ten. The sequencing sample was made of blood. The origin of the receptors is a man of 80 years or more in good health.

This chain joins TRBV7-2 and TRBJ2-3, with 7 positions matching TRBD2. CDR1 is SGHTA, CDR2 FQGNSA, per germline. Unmatched junction bases numbered 2, after V lost 5 bases and J lost 0 bases. This CDR3 region has 14 residues. For the CDR3, the DNA is TGTGCCAGCAGCCGTAGCGGGAGCACAGATACGCAGTATTTT. Protein product: CASSRSGSTDTQYF.

J is TRBJ2-3 and V is TRBV20-1; 7 bases line up with TRBD1. The length of the CDR3 is 13 residues. V was pared by 8 bases and J by 3 bases, with 8 bases of the junction left unmatched. The V gene's germline CDR1 is DFQATT and CDR2 SNEGSKA (reference sequence). CDR3 nucleotide sequence: TGCAGTACCAGGGGGTTCGGGACAGATACGCAGTATTTT. Residues: CSTRGFGTDTQYF.

The CDR3 region has the DNA TGTGCCAGCAGCTTAGGGCGGGGATCTCTCGGGAATGAGCAGTTCTTC. Protein: CASSLGRGSLGNEQFF. V is TRBV7-9 and J is TRBJ2-1; D perhaps matches TRBD2 (6 bases). In germline, CDR1 is SEHNR, CDR2 FQNEAQ (reference sequence). Deletions cut 1 base from V and 7 bases from J, with 17 bases between. The CDR3 runs 16 residues.

This clonotype was counted a few times. The chain combines TRBV29-1 with TRBJ1-1; the D is unclear. CDR1 SQVTM and CDR2 ANQGSEA come from the germline V gene. This CDR3 is 13 amino acids long. Trimming took 3 bases from V and 2 from J, leaving 10 bases between them. CDR3 coding DNA: TGCAGCGTTGAGGACGGTGGAAACACTGAAGCTTTCTTT. It encodes CSVEDGGNTEAFF.

The chain couples TRBV5-1 to TRBJ2-7; 10 bases fit TRBD2. V was clipped by 1 base and J by 1 base; unmatched bases: 2. This CDR3 is built from 15 residues. The V gene's germline CDR1 is SGHRS and CDR2 YFSETQ. CDR3 residues: CASSLTSGDSYEQYF. The CDR3 DNA sequence: TGCGCCAGCAGCTTGACTAGCGGGGATTCCTACGAGCAGTACTTC.

This clonotype was counted a few times. The CDR3 DNA sequence: TGCAGTGCTACCCGGGCTAGCGGGGGGACACAAGAGACCCAGTACTTC. Protein sequence: CSATRASGGTQETQYF. V is TRBV20-1 and J is TRBJ2-5, with 11 nucleotides matching TRBD2. J was trimmed by 2 bases and V by 4 bases; bases with no gene match: 9. The CDR3 has 16 amino acids. Germline CDR1 reads DFQATT; CDR2 reads SNEGSKA (reference sequence).

The chain employs TRBV7-3 and TRBJ2-6; no reliable D call. Germline V gene data show CDR1 as SGHTA and CDR2 as FQGTGA. This CDR3 comprises 16 residues. V gave up 2 bases and J gave up 0 bases, with 8 bases separating them. In DNA, the CDR3 is TGTGCCAGCAGCTTAGAAGGATTCTCTGGGGCCAACGTCCTGACTTTC. Residues: CASSLEGFSGANVLTF.

This sequence joins TRBV6-2 or TRBV6-3 and TRBJ2-4; D is perhaps TRBD1 or TRBD2 (5 bases each). From germline, CDR1 is MNHEY and CDR2 SVGEGT. The CDR3 is 12 amino acids. With 6 bases removed from V and 13 bases from J, the gap between germline ends came to 16 bases. In nucleotides, the CDR3 is TGTGCCAGCAGCTCTTTCGGGGACCAGCAGTACTTC. It codes for CASSSFGDQQYF.

This clonotype was seen a handful of times. The chain carries TRBV12-3 or TRBV12-4 and TRBJ2-7; TRBD1 matches 7 bases. The CDR3 totals 12 residues. The junction had 3 bases not matched to a gene; V was cut back by 7 bases and J by 3 bases. The CDR3 here is CASNPGGYEQYF. In DNA, the CDR3 is TGTGCCAGCAATCCAGGGGGCTACGAGCAGTACTTC.

V and J are TRBV28 and TRBJ2-7; D may be TRBD2 (6 bases). Germline V gives CDR1 MDHEN, CDR2 SYDVKM. Trimming left V 6 bases short and J 10 bases short, with 22 bases between. The CDR3 extends over 14 amino acids. For the CDR3, the DNA is TGTGCCAGCAGCCCAGGGACTTCGGGGTGGGCCCAGTACTTC. Amino acids: CASSPGTSGWAQYF.

A single count supports this clonotype. CDR3 bases: TGTGCCAGCAGCTTATTACTAGCCGGGGACATTCAGTACTTC. Translating gives CASSLLLAGDIQYF. The chain links TRBV7-8 to TRBJ2-4; weak D call: TRBD2 (6 bases). CDR3 length: 14 residues. Trimming removed 2 bases from V and 8 bases from J, with 13 bases in between. The germline V gene has CDR1 SGHVS and CDR2 FQNEAQ.

In this sample, this clonotype turned up many times. This chain links TRBV20-1 with TRBJ2-7; 7 bases fit TRBD2. CDR1 is DFQATT and CDR2 is SNEGSKA in the germline V gene (reference sequence). V was pared by 6 bases and J by 2 bases, with 13 bases of the junction left unmatched. This CDR3 contains 15 residues. CDR3 sequence (DNA): TGCAGTGCAACTGCCTCTAGCGGTTGGACCTACGAGCAGTACTTC. The encoded protein is CSATASSGWTYEQYF.

The chain links TRBV6-1 to TRBJ1-1, with D possibly TRBD1 on 6 matching bases. Looked up from germline, CDR1 is MNHNS and CDR2 is SASEGT. The CDR3 has 15 amino acids. V was clipped by 8 bases and J by 3 bases, with 19 bases between them. This chain's CDR3 is CASYGAGGRYTEAFF. As DNA, the CDR3 is TGTGCCAGCTATGGGGCGGGGGGGCGTTACACTGAAGCTTTCTTT.

The rearrangement joins TRBV6-6 to TRBJ1-5, with TRBD1 identical over 8 bases. The CDR3 contains 15 residues. Germline CDR1 reads MNHNY; CDR2 reads SVGAGI (reference sequence). The trim removed 2 bases at V and 5 bases at J, leaving 5 bases unmatched. The chain's CDR3 is CASSYTGGGDQPQHF. CDR3 DNA sequence: TGTGCCAGCAGTTACACAGGGGGTGGGGATCAGCCCCAGCATTTT.

This rearrangement joins TRBV7-3 to TRBJ1-2; D possibly corresponds to TRBD1 (5 bases). V lost 4 bases and J 7 bases, leaving 25 bases between the germline ends. The CDR3 is 17 residues long. In germline, CDR1 is SGHTA, CDR2 FQGTGA. The CDR3 DNA follows: TGTGCCAGCAGCTCGACGCGTTTCGGGGGTAGCGGCGGTGGCTACACCTTC. Protein: CASSSTRFGGSGGGYTF.

A few counts support this clonotype. The chain has TRBV21-1 and TRBJ2-4; TRBD2, the table's D call, lacks a check against the DNA. TRBV21-1 has pseudogene status. The CDR3 has 19 residues. The CDR3 DNA reads as TGTGCCAGCAGCAAACCCTCCCAGGGAAAAGGGGTAGCCAAAAACATTCAGTACTTC. The encoded protein is CASSKPSQGKGVAKNIQYF.

Points on this clonotype: A junction end diverges from the germline sequence, so it may reflect a read error. The V call is TRBV20-1, the J call TRBJ1-2; the D gene is possibly TRBD1 (5 bases). This CDR3 spans 9 amino acids. Germline V lookup: CDR1 DFQATT, CDR2 SNEGSKA (reference sequence). CDR3 nucleotide sequence: TGTAGAGGGGTGGGTGGCTACACCTTC. Translation: CRGVGGYTF.

This clonotype was detected only a few times. The chain carries TRBV18 and TRBJ2-1; TRBD1 aligns across 8 bases. The CDR3 is 15 amino acids. Trimming cost V 3 bases and J 5 bases; bases outside gene matches: 6. Germline assignment: CDR1 KGHSH and CDR2 LQKENI. In DNA, the CDR3 is TGTGCCAGCTCACCCGCAGGGGGACAGGACAATGAGCAGTTCTTC. Its translation is CASSPAGGQDNEQFF.

V gene TRBV4-1 combines with J gene TRBJ2-1; 7 nucleotides align to TRBD1. This CDR3 has 15 residues. CDR1 is MGHRA, CDR2 YSYEKL, per germline. The ends lost 4 bases at V and 5 bases at J; junction bases unmatched: 8. Here the CDR3 reads CASSLRQGSDNEQFF. The CDR3 DNA follows: TGCGCCAGCAGCCTGCGACAGGGATCGGACAATGAGCAGTTCTTC.

This clonotype occurred a few times. The chain combines TRBV3-1 with TRBJ2-3; D remains ambiguous. The germline V and J ends were trimmed by 2 bases and 5 bases, with 5 bases remaining between them. The CDR3 has 12 residues. Looked up from germline, CDR1 is LGHDT and CDR2 is YNNKEL (reference sequence). The CDR3 DNA reads as TGTGCCAGCAGCCAATTCAAAGATACGCAGTATTTT. This codes for CASSQFKDTQYF.

V gene TRBV4-3 combines with J gene TRBJ2-7, with D perhaps assigned TRBD1 or TRBD2 (6 bases each). The CDR3 length is 15 residues. Germline CDR1 is LGHNA and CDR2 is YSLEER. The V gene lost 0 bases and the J gene lost 6 bases, with 15 bases spanning the gap. The CDR3 protein is CASSQDFSQGGEQYF. For the CDR3, the DNA is TGCGCCAGCAGCCAAGATTTTTCACAGGGAGGCGAGCAGTACTTC.